This note documents a single TCR beta chain sequence. The data belong to a study of blood T cell repertoires in COVID-19. Study context: The analysed material was cDNA or gDNA that came from T cells, B-cell-depleted T cells, or PBMCs.

Germline lookup yields CDR1 SGHVS and CDR2 FQNEAQ. Trimming took off 5 bases at V and 0 bases at J, with 14 bases between the two ends. This CDR3 is built from 16 residues. Clones were read by immunoSEQ multiplex PCR, and TCRdb kept only the in-frame ones, dropping some. Among some 15,000 clones listed, 90% were seen once. The sequence came from a human donor in a cohort sampled during active COVID-19. Input material: peripheral blood. The V call is TRBV7-8, the J call TRBJ2-1, with D hard to call. The CDR3 loop reads CASSPGSPGSYNEQFF. Written as DNA, the CDR3 is TGTGCCAGCAGCCCAGGAAGCCCCGGCTCCTACAATGAGCAGTTCTTC.